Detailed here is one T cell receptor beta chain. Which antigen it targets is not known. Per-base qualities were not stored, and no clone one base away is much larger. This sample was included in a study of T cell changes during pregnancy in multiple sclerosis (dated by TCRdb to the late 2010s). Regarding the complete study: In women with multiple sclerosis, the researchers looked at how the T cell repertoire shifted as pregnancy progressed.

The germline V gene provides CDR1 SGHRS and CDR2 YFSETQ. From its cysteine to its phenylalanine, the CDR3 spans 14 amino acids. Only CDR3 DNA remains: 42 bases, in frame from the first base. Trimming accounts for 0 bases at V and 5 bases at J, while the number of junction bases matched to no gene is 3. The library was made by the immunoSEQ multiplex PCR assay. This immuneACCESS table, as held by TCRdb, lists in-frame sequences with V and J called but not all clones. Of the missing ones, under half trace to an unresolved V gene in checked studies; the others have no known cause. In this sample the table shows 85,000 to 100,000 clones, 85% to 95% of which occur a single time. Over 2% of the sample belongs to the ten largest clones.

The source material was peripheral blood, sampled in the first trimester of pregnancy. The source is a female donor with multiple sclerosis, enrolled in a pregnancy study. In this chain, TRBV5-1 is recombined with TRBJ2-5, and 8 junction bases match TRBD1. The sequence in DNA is TGCGCCAGCAGCTTGGCAGGGGGCGTGGAGACCCAGTACTTC. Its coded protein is CASSLAGGVETQYF.